This T cell receptor (beta chain) is from a study of shared clonotypes between healthy human individuals. The healthy adult donors were HIV-negative and reported no recent acute infections or vaccinations. Study-wide results and limits: Sampling covered blood only; tissue repertoires likely differ.

At a deep level, the assay was run. The protocol was immunoSEQ multiplex PCR, while the TCRdb copy is restricted to in-frame clones and leaves out a portion. The table includes approximately 2.1 million clones, more than 80% detected once. This clone was seen only once. No antigen is known for it. Sequencing was carried out using naive CD4+ T cells from PBMCs. The subset: CD45RA+ positively selected. The sequence was collected from a man aged 18 to 30 in good health. Some clones in this sample may be carry-over from other donors' samples.

The CDR3 nucleotides read TGTGCCACCAGCTGGGCTGCAGGGAAGTTAGGTCAGCCCCAGCATTTT. It specifies CATSWAAGKLGQPQHF. V gene TRBV15 combines with J gene TRBJ1-5; TRBD1 is a possible D gene (5 bases). CDR3 length equals 16 residues. V lost 5 bases, J lost 6 bases, and 20 bases lay in between. CDR1 and CDR2 (germline): LNHNV, YYDKDF (reference sequence).